The source of this T cell receptor beta chain is a study of OX40 agonist ivuxolimab in advanced cancers. On the study more broadly: Ivuxolimab, an antibody that agonizes OX40 (CD134), was administered to the patients. Patient treatment consisted of intravenous ivuxolimab administration every 2 weeks at 0.01 to 10 mg/kg.

Method: immunoSEQ multiplex PCR; TCRdb's copy keeps in-frame clones and lacks some. The data hold tens of thousands of clones, with roughly three quarters observed a single time. The germline CDR1 and CDR2 sequences are ENHRY and SYGVKD. V lost 4 bases and J 0 bases, leaving 10 bases between the germline ends. The CDR3 runs 14 residues. Comment on this clone: Its antigen remains unknown.

Study observations and caveats: No determination was made of the antigen specificity of the expanded peripheral T cells. At 0.1-3.0 mg/kg, partial responders had clonal expansion among the lowest observed.

This material consisted of CD4+ or CD8+ T cells sorted from blood, taken in a trial of the OX40 agonist ivuxolimab. The chain joins TRBV10-3 to TRBJ2-7; perhaps TRBD2 as D (6 bases). The origin of this receptor is an adult with an advanced solid tumor such as melanoma, head and neck, liver or kidney cancer. This CDR3 is CAISVGLSSYEQYF. CDR3 coding DNA: TGTGCCATCAGTGTGGGACTGTCCTCCTACGAGCAGTACTTC.